The clone carrying this TCR beta chain has a single count. This record comes from a study of blood T cell repertoires in COVID-19. Measured with immunoSEQ multiplex PCR; TCRdb has only the in-frame clones, and not every one. The data contain about 240,000 clones, roughly 88% of them singletons. V lost 6 bases, J lost 7 bases, and 6 bases stayed unmatched. Germline loops: CDR1 SQVTM, CDR2 ANQGSEA. The CDR3 length is 13 residues. The sequence came from a man at least 80 years old with acute or convalescent COVID-19. Sequencing used peripheral blood. The V gene is TRBV29-1, the J gene TRBJ1-6; 7 positions agree with TRBD1. The CDR3 nucleotides are TGCAGCGTCTCCGGGACAGCAAATTCACCCCTCCACTTT. Its protein is CSVSGTANSPLHF.